This is a list of T cell receptor beta chains from one sample in a study of graft-versus-host responses after intestinal transplantation. Data came from immunoSEQ multiplex PCR; TCRdb stores just in-frame clones and leaves some out. The repertoire holds 90,000 to 100,000 clones, with roughly 83% as singletons. Here the sequenced sample was PBMCs, taken 255 days after intestinal transplant. The receptor set was obtained from a human patient who received an intestinal transplant, so some T cells may come from the graft donor. CDR3s include the opening cysteine and the closing phenylalanine or tryptophan. A D gene is named only where the DNA matches it firmly.

-	TRBV2	TRBJ2-3	TGTGCCAGCAGTGCCAGCGGAGTTGGCGAAGATACGCAGTATTTT	CASSASGVGEDTQYF
TRBD1	TRBV5-1	TRBJ1-1	TGCGCCAGCAGCTTAACTGGGACAGGGCCCACCATGAACACTGAAGCTTTCTTT	CASSLTGTGPTMNTEAFF
TRBD2	TRBV5-1	TRBJ2-5	TGCGCCAGCAGCTTGGAGGGAGCCCTAGCGGGGGGCGAGACCCAGTACTTC	CASSLEGALAGGETQYF
TRBD2	TRBV19	TRBJ2-7	TGTGCCAGTAGTATAAGCGGGATTGACTCCGAGCAGTACTTC	CASSISGIDSEQYF
-	TRBV27	TRBJ2-1	TGTGCCAGCAGTTTACAGGGGGGATACAATGAGCAGTTCTTC	CASSLQGGYNEQFF
-	TRBV9	TRBJ2-1	TGTGCCAGCAGCCCCTCCTCCTACAATGAGCAGTTCTTC	CASSPSSYNEQFF
-	TRBV12-2	TRBJ1-2	TGTGCAAGTCGGGAAAACAGGGGGCGGAGTGGCTACACCTTC	CASRENRGRSGYTF
-	TRBV4-1	TRBJ2-5	TGCGCCAGCAGCCAAGAAAGGGCCCAAGAGACCCAGTACTTC	CASSQERAQETQYF
TRBD1	TRBV5-1	TRBJ2-1	TGCGCCAGCAGCGTACCCGGGACAGGGGACAATGAGCAGTTCTTC	CASSVPGTGDNEQFF
TRBD1	TRBV4-3	TRBJ2-1	TGCGCCAGCAGCCAAGATGTGGGACAGGGTAACAATGAGCAGTTCTTC	CASSQDVGQGNNEQFF
-	TRBV5-6	TRBJ2-3	TGTGCCAGCAGCTGGGTCGGGGCTAGCACAGATACGCAGTATTTT	CASSWVGASTDTQYF
-	TRBV28	TRBJ2-5	TGTGCCAGCAGTTTAACGACAGTAGGTCACCCGGAGACCCAGTACTTC	CASSLTTVGHPETQYF
TRBD2	TRBV27	TRBJ2-1	TGTGCCAGCTGGCCGGGGGGGCCGAGTGTAAATGAGCAGTTCTTC	CASWPGGPSVNEQFF
TRBD2	TRBV6-1	TRBJ2-5	TGTGCCAGCATCCTTAGCGGGAGAGAGACCCAGTACTTC	CASILSGRETQYF
TRBD2	TRBV6-1	TRBJ2-3	TGTGCCAGCAGTGAAGGGCTTGTGAGTAGCGGGGGGGCTGATACGCAGTATTTT	CASSEGLVSSGGADTQYF
-	TRBV7-2	TRBJ1-2	TGTGCCAGCAGCTTAGCCGGGTCTGACTATGGCTACACCTTC	CASSLAGSDYGYTF
TRBD1	TRBV4-1	TRBJ1-1	TGCGCCAGCAGCCAAGGACAGGGCTTGAACACTGAAGCTTTCTTT	CASSQGQGLNTEAFF
-	TRBV11-1	TRBJ2-7	TGTGCCAGCAGCTTAAGAGTACTTCCCTACGAGCAGTACTTC	CASSLRVLPYEQYF
-	TRBV4-3	TRBJ2-2	TGCGCCAGCAGCCGATATCGACTCGAGACCGGGGAGCTGTTTTTT	CASSRYRLETGELFF